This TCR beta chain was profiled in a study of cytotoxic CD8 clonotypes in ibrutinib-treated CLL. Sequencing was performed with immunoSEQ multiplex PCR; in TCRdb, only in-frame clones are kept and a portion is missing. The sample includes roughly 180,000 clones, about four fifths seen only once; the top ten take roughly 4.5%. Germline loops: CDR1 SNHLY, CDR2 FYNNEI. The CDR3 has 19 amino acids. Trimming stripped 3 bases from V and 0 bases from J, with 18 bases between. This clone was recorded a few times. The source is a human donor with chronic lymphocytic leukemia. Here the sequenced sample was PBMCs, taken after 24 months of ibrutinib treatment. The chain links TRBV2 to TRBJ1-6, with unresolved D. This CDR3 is CASSDRRPRDHSYNSPLHF. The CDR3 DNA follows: TGTGCCAGCAGTGATCGGAGGCCCCGCGATCACTCCTATAATTCACCCCTCCACTTT. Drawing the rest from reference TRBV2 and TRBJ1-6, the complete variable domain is EPEVTQTPSHQVTQMGQEVILRCVPISNHLYFYWYRQILGQKVEFLVSFYNNEISEKSEIFDDQFSVERPDGSNFTLKIRSTKLEDSAMYFCASSDRRPRDHSYNSPLHFGNGTRLTVT.